This TCR beta chain appears in the sequencing data of a study of T-cell memory formation after mild COVID-19. This clonotype appeared a single time. MiXCR, run by TCRdb on the 5' RACE reads, gives a single entry per CDR3 protein. The table lists about 150,000 distinct CDR3 sequences, around 13% of them singletons. After removal of 3 bases from V and 4 bases from J, the junction contained 4 bases not matched to a gene. Germline values: CDR1 LNHDA, CDR2 SQIVND (reference sequence). This CDR3 spans 15 amino acids. This clonotype originated in a man aged 18-30 years who had mild COVID-19 (a few samples of this study predate the infection). Cell type and time point are not known. V gene TRBV19 combines with J gene TRBJ2-2, with 8 bases matching TRBD1. Material: PBMCs or a T cell subset sorted from them (not recorded which). The DNA of the CDR3 is TGTGCCAGTAGTATGAGCAGGGGGCCCACCGGGGAGCTGTTTTTT. It specifies CASSMSRGPTGELFF.